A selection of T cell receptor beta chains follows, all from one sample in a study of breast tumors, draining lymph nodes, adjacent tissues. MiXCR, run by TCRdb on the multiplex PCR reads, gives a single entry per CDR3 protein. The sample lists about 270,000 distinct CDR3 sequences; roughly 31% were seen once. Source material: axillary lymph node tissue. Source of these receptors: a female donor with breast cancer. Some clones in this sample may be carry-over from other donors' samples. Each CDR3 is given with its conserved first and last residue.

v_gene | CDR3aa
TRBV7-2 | CASSLRGSTYNSPLHF
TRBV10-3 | CAISAGRPNEQFF
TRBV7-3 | CASTRGGANDNEQFF
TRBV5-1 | CASSLNRVYEQYF
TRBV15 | CATSRATGEADTQYF
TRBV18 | CASSTTSGSGTGELFF
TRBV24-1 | CATSDLMASADTQYF
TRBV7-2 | CASSFGTSVSRETQYF
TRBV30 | CAWSVHGRTDTQYF
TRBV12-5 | CASGLGGQGKLAEQFF
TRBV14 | CASSQESHTQYF
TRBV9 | CAGSGTSGRGRTF
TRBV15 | CATSRDRALNTEAFF